The 18 T cell receptor beta chains below all came from one sample that was sequenced in a study of Graves' ophthalmopathy and Graves' hyperthyroidism. Transcripts of RNA were the source for amplifying TCR beta CDR3 regions. RT-PCR in the first round used HTBI primers; a second-round multiplex PCR followed. TCRdb analysed the multiplex PCR reads with MiXCR anew, one entry per CDR3 protein. The sample lists approximately 460,000 distinct CDR3 sequences, around an eighth seen once, with 8% to 10% in the top ten. Sequencing used blood. The receptors shown here come from a woman aged 25-40 years with Graves' ophthalmopathy.

This clonotype was seen at least ten times. The rearrangement links TRBV19 to TRBJ1-1; no clear D gene. The CDR3 runs to 13 residues. Germline V gene data show CDR1 as LNHDA and CDR2 as SQIVND (reference sequence). Trimming stripped 3 bases from V and 2 bases from J, with 7 bases between. CDR3 in amino acids: CASSITGNTEAFF. In DNA, the CDR3 is TGTGCCAGTAGTATTACCGGAAACACTGAAGCTTTCTTT.

In its sample, this clonotype was seen many times. The chain employs TRBV11-2 and TRBJ2-7; 9 bases map to TRBD1. Germline V gene sequence: CDR1 SGHAT, CDR2 FQNNGV. Trimming at V came to 7 bases and at J to 7 bases, leaving 17 bases not matched to a gene. The length of the CDR3 is 16 residues. The CDR3: CASTPSPGQGGAEQYF. DNA for the CDR3: TGTGCCAGCACCCCTTCCCCGGGACAGGGAGGGGCTGAGCAGTACTTC. Full variable domain (remainder filled in from reference TRBV11-2 and TRBJ2-7): EAGVAQSPRYKIIEKRQSVAFWCNPISGHATLYWYQQILGQGPKLLIQFQNNGVVDDSQLPKDRFSAERLKGVDSTLKIQPAKLEDSAVYLCASTPSPGQGGAEQYFGPGTRLTVT.

Details on this clonotype: It may be a read error: a sequence one base away is much more abundant. Because it lacks the conserved phenylalanine or tryptophan at the end, this CDR3 is likely a read error. The chain has TRBV11-1 and TRBJ1-2, with a possible D match to TRBD1 (5 bases). The V end was cut by 5 bases, the J end by 3 bases, with 13 bases between. Germline assignment: CDR1 SGHAT and CDR2 FQDESV (reference sequence). CDR3 length: 14 amino acids. The CDR3 is CASSRMTDYYGYTL. The CDR3 nucleotides are TGTGCCAGCAGCCGCATGACAGATTACTATGGCTACACCTTG.

This chain links TRBV6-1 with TRBJ2-7; D not resolved. V lost 5 bases, J lost 2 bases, and 10 bases lay in between. The CDR3 spans 13 residues. Germline lookup yields CDR1 MNHNS and CDR2 SASEGT. The CDR3 sequence is CASSMTLAYEQYF. CDR3 bases: TGTGCCAGCAGTATGACACTGGCCTACGAGCAGTACTTC.

The rearrangement joins TRBV12-3 or TRBV12-4 to TRBJ1-5, with D maybe TRBD1 (5 bases). Trimming pared 6 bases from V and 5 bases from J, leaving 14 bases between. This CDR3 comprises 14 residues. This CDR3 reads CASRDQGSDQPQHF. In DNA, the CDR3 is TGTGCCAGCAGAGATCAGGGAAGCGATCAGCCCCAGCATTTT.

At least ten counts were recorded for this clonotype. The V call is TRBV20-1, the J call TRBJ1-1, with D unresolved. This CDR3 comprises 12 residues. Looked up from germline, CDR1 is DFQATT and CDR2 is SNEGSKA (reference sequence). Between the trimmed V and J ends, which lost 5 bases and 2 bases, there was a span of 9 bases. In nucleotides, the CDR3 is TGCAGTGCTGTTGGAATAAACACTGAAGCTTTCTTT. Its protein is CSAVGINTEAFF.

This clonotype was recorded at least ten times. The rearrangement links TRBV28 to TRBJ1-6, with D maybe TRBD1 (6 bases). This CDR3 is built from 14 residues. Germline CDR1 reads MDHEN; CDR2 reads SYDVKM. The V and J ends lost 5 bases and 7 bases respectively, with 12 bases between them. The chain's CDR3 is CASSPQGGNSPLHF. The CDR3 coding sequence is TGTGCCAGCAGTCCACAGGGTGGGAATTCACCCCTCCACTTT.

This clonotype was observed at least ten times. The chain carries TRBV5-1 and TRBJ2-5; TRBD2 matches at 10 bases. This CDR3 contains 15 residues. Germline lookup yields CDR1 SGHRS and CDR2 YFSETQ. Trimming took 4 bases from V and 5 from J; bases not matched to a gene: 8. CDR3 bases: TGCGCCAGCAGCCCTAGCGGGAGCGACGGGGAGACCCAGTACTTC. Amino acid sequence: CASSPSGSDGETQYF.

This clonotype was recorded many times. An end of the junction differs from the germline gene, which may be a read error. The CDR3 DNA sequence: TGCAGTGCAACCGACCTGAATCAGACCCAGCATTTT. Translating it yields CSATDLNQTQHF. This chain uses TRBV20-1 with TRBJ1-5; D not certain. The CDR3 contains 12 residues. Per the germline V gene, CDR1 is DFQATT and CDR2 is SNEGSKA (reference sequence).

The table lists this clonotype with many counts. The V and J genes are TRBV27 and TRBJ2-4, with unresolved D. CDR3 length: 15 residues. Germline assignment: CDR1 MNHEY and CDR2 SMNVEV (reference sequence). Between the trimmed V and J ends, which lost 2 bases and 0 bases, there was a span of 8 bases. In nucleotides, the CDR3 is TGTGCCAGCAGTTTACGTCTTTTAGCCAAAAACATTCAGTACTTC. As protein: CASSLRLLAKNIQYF.

This clonotype has at least ten counts. The J gene is TRBJ2-3, the V gene TRBV6-1; D may be TRBD1 (8 bases). Deletions cut 8 bases from V and 3 bases from J, with 15 bases between. This CDR3 has 14 amino acids. Germline-derived CDR1 and CDR2 are MNHNS and SASEGT. The CDR3 sequence: CASSGQGGTDTQYF. CDR3 in DNA: TGTGCCAGCTCCGGACAGGGAGGGACAGATACGCAGTATTTT.

The J gene is TRBJ2-2, the V gene TRBV12-5, with 10 positions matching TRBD2. The CDR3 is 14 amino acids. Germline V gives CDR1 LGHNT, CDR2 FRNRAP. The trim removed 6 bases at V and 5 bases at J, leaving 3 bases unmatched. In DNA form, the CDR3 reads TGTGCTAGTGGCAAGACTAGCGGGACCGGGGAGCTGTTTTTT. It translates to CASGKTSGTGELFF.

This clonotype was detected many times. J is TRBJ2-7 and V is TRBV12-5, with D possibly matching TRBD1 (5 bases). This CDR3 has 12 residues. Trimming stripped 0 bases from V and 7 bases from J, with 7 bases between. Germline lookup yields CDR1 LGHNT and CDR2 FRNRAP. This chain's CDR3 is CASGLVQGEQYF. CDR3 in DNA: TGTGCTAGTGGTTTGGTCCAGGGTGAGCAGTACTTC.

In its sample, this clonotype was seen many times. The genes are TRBV5-1 and TRBJ2-5; D is unclear. The germline CDR1 and CDR2 sequences are SGHRS and YFSETQ. This CDR3 is 11 amino acids long. Between the trimmed V and J ends, which lost 2 bases and 5 bases, there was a span of 4 bases. The CDR3 is CASSFMETQYF. CDR3 DNA: TGCGCCAGCAGCTTCATGGAGACCCAGTACTTC.

This clonotype appeared a few times. The rearrangement uses TRBV2 and TRBJ2-2; D perhaps matches TRBD1 (8 bases). The V end lost 10 bases, the J end lost 5 bases, and 14 bases lay between the germline ends. The germline CDR1 and CDR2 sequences are SNHLY and FYNNEI. There are 13 residues in the CDR3. CDR3 loop: CAIRGRGTGELFF. The CDR3 DNA follows: TGTGCCATCAGGGGGCGGGGGACCGGGGAGCTGTTTTTT.

This clonotype has more than one count but fewer than ten. The chain carries TRBV27 and TRBJ1-1; weak D call: TRBD1 (6 bases). Germline assignment: CDR1 MNHEY and CDR2 SMNVEV (reference sequence). The CDR3 is made up of 14 amino acids. Trimming stripped 2 bases from V and 8 bases from J, with 15 bases between. The CDR3 DNA follows: TGTGCCAGCAGTTTAGGGGGGGTCAGGGGAGAAGCTTTCTTT. This codes for CASSLGGVRGEAFF.

As for this clonotype: A much bigger clone sits one base away, suggesting this may be a read error. The J gene is TRBJ1-2, the V gene TRBV27; possible D gene TRBD1, 6 bases. This CDR3 spans 13 amino acids. Germline CDR1 MNHEY, CDR2 SMNVEV (reference sequence). The CDR3 is CTSSLNRAYGYTF. The DNA for the CDR3 is TGTACCAGCAGCCTTAACAGGGCCTATGGCTACACCTTC.

This clonotype was counted many times. The rearrangement joins TRBV29-1 to TRBJ1-2; D is perhaps TRBD1 (5 bases). Germline V CDR1 and CDR2: SQVTM, ANQGSEA. V was shortened by 7 bases and J by 4 bases, with 16 bases between the two germline ends. CDR3 size: 13 residues. In DNA, the CDR3 is TGCAGCGCCCAAGCGGGGACCATCTATGGCTACACCTTC. It is translated as CSAQAGTIYGYTF. The variable domain in full, completed from reference TRBV29-1 and TRBJ1-2, reads SAVISQKPSRDICQRGTSLTIQCQVDSQVTMMFWYRQQPGQSLTLIATANQGSEATYESGFVIDKFPISRPNLTFSTLTVSNMSPEDSSIYLCSAQAGTIYGYTFGSGTRLTVV.